Shown below are 25 T cell receptor beta chains from a single sample sequenced in a study of response to subunit inactivated influenza vaccine. TCRdb fed the RT-PCR reads into MiXCR, producing one record per CDR3 protein. The sample records 500,000 to 600,000 distinct CDR3 sequences, roughly 13% being singletons. Here the sequenced sample was PBMCs from blood, taken more than 35 days after vaccination. These receptors all stem from a man in his fifties or sixties who received an inactivated influenza vaccine.

This clonotype occurred a few times. The chain is built from TRBV7-9 and TRBJ2-7, with 7 bases matching TRBD1. CDR3 length: 15 amino acids. Germline lookup yields CDR1 SEHNR and CDR2 FQNEAQ (reference sequence). V shed 5 bases and J 6 bases; nucleotides not matched to a gene: 13. CDR3 loop: CASSHSDRVSSEQYF. CDR3 sequence (DNA): TGTGCCAGCAGCCACTCCGACAGGGTATCTTCCGAGCAGTACTTC.

This chain uses TRBV2 with TRBJ1-5; no definite D call. In germline, CDR1 is SNHLY, CDR2 FYNNEI. V shed 0 bases and J shed 7 bases, with 10 bases lying between them. The CDR3 has 14 residues. CDR3 sequence reads: CASSEAGYTQPQHF. CDR3 DNA sequence: TGTGCCAGCAGTGAAGCAGGGTACACCCAGCCCCAGCATTTT.

The chain employs TRBV5-1 and TRBJ2-4; TRBD2 is a possible D gene (6 bases). CDR1 is SGHRS and CDR2 is YFSETQ in the germline V gene. The CDR3 consists of 17 residues. Trimming took off 1 base at V and 1 base at J, with 15 bases between the two ends. The CDR3 nucleotides are TGCGCCAGCAGCTTGTCAAGCGCGGGGTGGGCCAAAAACATTCAGTACTTC. Its protein product is CASSLSSAGWAKNIQYF.

This clonotype has a handful of counts. The chain links TRBV20-1 to TRBJ2-7, with D perhaps TRBD2 (6 bases). CDR1 and CDR2 from the germline V gene are DFQATT and SNEGSKA (reference sequence). The length of the CDR3 is 12 residues. V lost 6 bases and J 7 bases, leaving 16 bases between the germline ends. DNA of the CDR3: TGCAGTGCCCCCTCTCTCGGAGGGGAGCAGTACTTC. Protein product: CSAPSLGGEQYF.

The genes are TRBV3-1 and TRBJ2-1, with TRBD2 matching over 13 bases. CDR1 is LGHDT and CDR2 is YNNKEL in the germline V gene (reference sequence). This CDR3 spans 16 amino acids. V shed 4 bases and J 6 bases; nucleotides not matched to a gene: 6. In DNA form, the CDR3 reads TGTGCCAGCAGCCCGCGGACTAGCGGGGGCTTCAATGAGCAGTTCTTC. Translating it yields CASSPRTSGGFNEQFF.

The chain couples TRBV19 to TRBJ2-1; TRBD2 agrees at 8 bases. Germline V gives CDR1 LNHDA, CDR2 SQIVND (reference sequence). The CDR3 sequence is 16 residues long. J gave up 2 bases and V 4 bases, and 7 bases lay outside the gene matches. CDR3 nucleotide sequence: TGTGCCAGTAGTACGGGGGGGAATCAGCCCTACAATGAGCAGTTCTTC. Protein product: CASSTGGNQPYNEQFF.

The chain recombines TRBV12-3 or TRBV12-4 with TRBJ1-5; D is unclear. Trimming left V 3 bases short and J 2 bases short, with 11 bases between. This CDR3 comprises 15 residues. Here the CDR3 reads CASSFALGGNQPQHF. CDR3 DNA sequence: TGTGCCAGCAGTTTTGCCCTTGGGGGCAATCAGCCCCAGCATTTT.

In this sample, this clonotype turned up a few times. The chain is built from TRBV5-1 and TRBJ2-7; D is unresolved. The CDR3 has 13 residues. CDR1 and CDR2 (germline): SGHRS, YFSETQ. The V gene lost 4 bases and the J gene lost 6 bases, with 14 bases spanning the gap. CDR3 in amino acids: CASSGRASSEQYF. The CDR3 region has the DNA TGCGCCAGCAGCGGTCGGGCCTCCAGCGAGCAGTACTTC.

The chain carries TRBV6-1 and TRBJ2-2, with 10 bases aligning to TRBD2. Per germline, CDR1 MNHNS and CDR2 SASEGT. V dropped 6 bases and J dropped 6; count of bases not matched to a gene: 10. The CDR3 extends over 16 amino acids. Here the CDR3 reads CASRTTGTSAAGELFF. As DNA, the CDR3 is TGTGCCAGCAGAACCACCGGGACTAGCGCTGCCGGGGAGCTGTTTTTT.

This clonotype came up a few times. The rearrangement uses TRBV12-3 or TRBV12-4 and TRBJ1-3; D gene unclear. The V gene lost 6 bases and the J gene lost 0 bases, with 9 bases spanning the gap. The CDR3 is made up of 14 amino acids. The CDR3 coding sequence is TGTGCCAGCAGACGACACTCCTCTGGAAACACCATATATTTT. It specifies CASRRHSSGNTIYF.

The V gene is TRBV2, the J gene TRBJ2-7, with TRBD1 matching over 11 bases. CDR3 length: 14 amino acids. Germline V gene data show CDR1 as SNHLY and CDR2 as FYNNEI. With V trimmed by 8 bases and J by 1 base, 4 bases remained unmatched. The CDR3 bases are TGTGCCAGCGGCAGGGACAGGGGGTCCTACGAGCAGTACTTC. This translates into CASGRDRGSYEQYF.

This rearrangement joins TRBV20-1 to TRBJ1-2, with 7 bases that match TRBD1. From germline, CDR1 is DFQATT and CDR2 SNEGSKA (reference sequence). V gave up 3 bases and J gave up 4 bases; unmatched junction bases: 2. This CDR3 has 12 amino acids. The CDR3 nucleotides are TGCAGTGCTAGGGGACAGATCTATGGCTACACCTTC. Translation gives CSARGQIYGYTF.

The chain joins TRBV4-2 to TRBJ1-2; 10 positions match TRBD1. The CDR3 sequence is 15 residues long. V shed 3 bases, J shed 8 bases, and the junction held 9 bases outside the gene matches. Germline loops: CDR1 LGHNA, CDR2 YNFKEQ. CDR3 DNA sequence: TGTGCCAGCAGCCACAAAGACGGGACAGGGGAAGGCTACACCTTC. Translation: CASSHKDGTGEGYTF.

The chain is built from TRBV29-1 and TRBJ2-1; no clear D gene. The CDR3 has 12 residues. Germline loops: CDR1 SQVTM, CDR2 ANQGSEA. V was trimmed by 5 bases and J by 7 bases, leaving 12 bases between them. Here the CDR3 reads CSVLFFGNEQFF. The DNA of the CDR3 is TGCAGCGTTCTTTTCTTCGGAAATGAGCAGTTCTTC.

The CDR3 nucleotides read TGTGCCAGCAGCCAAGATCAGGCAGGGGGCAGGTACGAGCAGTACTTC. It specifies CASSQDQAGGRYEQYF. The chain couples TRBV3-1 to TRBJ2-7, with 8 bases that match TRBD1. The CDR3 length is 16 residues. Germline V gene data show CDR1 as LGHDT and CDR2 as YNNKEL (reference sequence). After removal of 0 bases from V and 4 bases from J, the junction contained 8 bases not matched to a gene.

This clonotype was observed a single time. V and J are TRBV9 and TRBJ2-1; TRBD2 matches 12 bases. The J segment lost 4 bases and the V segment lost 3 bases, leaving 2 bases of the junction unmatched. CDR1 and CDR2 (germline): SGDLS, YYNGEE. There are 15 residues in the CDR3. The CDR3 DNA reads as TGTGCCAGCAGCGCGACTAGCGGGAGATACAATGAGCAGTTCTTC. Translation gives CASSATSGRYNEQFF.

In its sample, this clonotype was seen a few times. The chain links TRBV29-1 to TRBJ2-5; TRBD2 matches 7 bases. The germline V gene encodes CDR1 SQVTM and CDR2 ANQGSEA. Losses at the gene ends were 4 bases for V and 2 bases for J; bases not matched to a gene: 16. This CDR3 is built from 17 residues. CDR3 in amino acids: CSVGGSGRRSSQETQYF. CDR3 in DNA: TGCAGCGTTGGCGGCTCCGGGAGGAGGTCTTCACAAGAGACCCAGTACTTC.

A note on this clonotype: A clone one base away is much larger, so this may be a read error. The J gene is TRBJ2-1, the V gene TRBV12-3 or TRBV12-4, with 7 bases lining up with TRBD2. The CDR3 is made up of 14 amino acids. As DNA, the CDR3 is TGTGCCAGCAGTTCTCTAGCGGCGTACATTGAGCAGTTCTTC. Its translation: CASSSLAAYIEQFF.

This clonotype has more than one count but fewer than ten. The V and J genes are TRBV7-6 and TRBJ2-2; 11 bases match TRBD1. The CDR3 loop spans 17 amino acids. Germline CDR1 and CDR2: SGHVS and FNYEAQ. Trimming removed 5 bases from V and 2 bases from J; junction bases left unmatched: 7. CDR3 protein: CASSIPDRGPNTGELFF. For the CDR3, the DNA is TGTGCCAGCAGCATCCCGGACAGGGGGCCTAACACCGGGGAGCTGTTTTTT.

This clonotype was picked up a small number of times. The rearrangement links TRBV6-6 to TRBJ2-3, with D possibly TRBD2 on 5 matching bases. This CDR3 is 12 amino acids long. Looked up from germline, CDR1 is MNHNY and CDR2 is SVGAGI (reference sequence). V was clipped by 9 bases and J by 6 bases, with 13 bases between them. CDR3 DNA sequence: TGTGCCAGTCTTTCTAGCTGGGATACGCAGTATTTT. Its translation is CASLSSWDTQYF.

This chain connects TRBV5-1 to TRBJ2-6, with D possibly being TRBD1 or TRBD2 (6 bases each). V was trimmed by 4 bases and J by 2 bases, leaving 7 bases between them. In germline, CDR1 is SGHRS, CDR2 YFSETQ. There are 14 residues in the CDR3. This CDR3 is CASSGGPGANVLTF. The CDR3 region has the DNA TGCGCCAGCAGCGGGGGGCCTGGGGCCAACGTCCTGACTTTC. Filled out from reference TRBV5-1 and TRBJ2-6, the complete variable domain reads KAGVTQTPRYLIKTRGQQVTLSCSPISGHRSVSWYQQTPGQGLQFLFEYFSETQRNKGNFPGRFSGRQFSNSRSEMNVSTLELGDSALYLCASSGGPGANVLTFGAGSRLTVL.

The V gene is TRBV7-6, the J gene TRBJ2-5, with 7 bases fitting TRBD1. The germline V gene encodes CDR1 SGHVS and CDR2 FNYEAQ. The CDR3 length is 14 residues. J lost 4 bases, V lost 6 bases, and 8 bases had no gene match. The CDR3 DNA follows: TGTGCCAGCAGTTACAGGGGTTATGGAGAGACCCAGTACTTC. Its protein is CASSYRGYGETQYF. The full variable domain, in which reference TRBV7-6 and TRBJ2-5 provide the parts outside the CDR3, is GAGVSQSPRYKVTKRGQDVALRCDPISGHVSLYWYRQALGQGPEFLTYFNYEAQQDKSGLPNDRFSAERPEGSISTLTIQRTEQRDSAMYRCASSYRGYGETQYFGPGTRLLVL.

As regards this clonotype: At one end, the junction sequence differs from germline, possibly due to a read error. The J gene is TRBJ2-1, the V gene TRBV3-1; possibly TRBD2 for D (6 bases). Germline CDR1 is LGHDT and CDR2 is YNNKEL (reference sequence). The CDR3 loop spans 13 amino acids. CDR3 amino acids: CACSPGRGGEQFF. CDR3 bases: TGTGCCTGCAGCCCCGGGCGGGGTGGTGAGCAGTTCTTC.

As for this clonotype: The junction does not match germline at one end; this may be a read error. The V and J genes are TRBV29-1 and TRBJ2-7, with no clear D. CDR1 and CDR2 (germline): SQVTM, ANQGSEA. There are 11 residues in the CDR3. This CDR3 reads CSVGLAYEQHF. CDR3 sequence (DNA): TGCAGCGTTGGATTGGCATACGAGCAGCACTTC.

Turning to this clonotype: A much larger clone differs from this one at a single base, so this may be a read error. The chain couples TRBV6-2 or TRBV6-3 to TRBJ1-1, with a possible D match to TRBD1 (5 bases). V was cut by 6 bases and J by 4 bases, with 15 bases left in between. This CDR3 has 14 residues. Germline CDR1 reads MNHEY; CDR2 reads SVGEGT. As DNA, the CDR3 is TGTGCCAGCAGCGAGGGGCCGATGAGCACTGAAGCTTTCTTT. It translates to CASSEGPMSTEAFF.